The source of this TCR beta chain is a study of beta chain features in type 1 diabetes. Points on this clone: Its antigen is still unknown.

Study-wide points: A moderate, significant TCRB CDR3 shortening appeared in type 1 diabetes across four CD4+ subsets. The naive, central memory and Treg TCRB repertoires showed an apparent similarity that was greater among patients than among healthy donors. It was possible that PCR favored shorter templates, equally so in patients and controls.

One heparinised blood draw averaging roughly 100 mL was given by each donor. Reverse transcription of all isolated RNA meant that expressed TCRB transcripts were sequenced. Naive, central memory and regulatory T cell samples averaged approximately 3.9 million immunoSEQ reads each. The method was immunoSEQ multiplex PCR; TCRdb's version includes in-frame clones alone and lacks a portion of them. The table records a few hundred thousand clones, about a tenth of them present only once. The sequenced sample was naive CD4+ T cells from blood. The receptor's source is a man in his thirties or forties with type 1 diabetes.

The CDR3 protein is CAISGAGGRPNEQFF. The CDR3 nucleotides are TGTGCCATCAGTGGGGCGGGGGGGCGCCCCAATGAGCAGTTCTTC. This chain links TRBV10-3 with TRBJ2-1, with TRBD2 matching 9 bases. The CDR3 runs 15 residues. The junction had 7 bases not matched to a gene; V was cut back by 4 bases and J by 6 bases. In germline, CDR1 is ENHRY, CDR2 SYGVKD.